The next 20 T cell receptor beta chains were all read from a single sample in a study of identifying expanded T cells in peripheral blood. Repertoires were generated with immunoSEQ multiplex PCR, while TCRdb's copy carries only in-frame clones and drops some. The data contain 85,000 to 100,000 clones, around 89% of them seen just once; the ten biggest clones take up about 4%. The source material was blood. The receptor set was obtained from a person aged 18 to 75 in good health.

For the CDR3, the DNA is TGTGCCTGGTTCAGGGGGAACACTGAAGCTTTCTTT. Amino acid sequence: CAWFRGNTEAFF. The chain is built from TRBV30 and TRBJ1-1; tentative D call: TRBD1 (6 bases). Trimming took off 5 bases at V and 1 base at J, with 8 bases between the two ends. CDR3 size: 12 residues. Germline assignment: CDR1 GTSNPN and CDR2 SVGIG (reference sequence).

The chain combines TRBV7-9 with TRBJ2-7; 13 bases match TRBD2. CDR1 is SEHNR and CDR2 is FQNEAQ in the germline V gene (reference sequence). Trimming cost V 5 bases and J 5 bases; bases outside gene matches: 9. The CDR3 consists of 16 residues. CDR3 DNA: TGTGCCAGCAGCCATGGACTAGCGGGAGCGAGCGACGAGCAGTACTTC. Encoded protein: CASSHGLAGASDEQYF.

The J gene is TRBJ2-2, the V gene TRBV27, with 7 bases identical to TRBD2. Germline loops: CDR1 MNHEY, CDR2 SMNVEV (reference sequence). V shed 1 base and J 7 bases; nucleotides not matched to a gene: 6. The CDR3 extends over 15 amino acids. CDR3 in amino acids: CASSLLPRGDGELFF. The CDR3, as DNA: TGTGCCAGCAGTTTATTACCCCGGGGGGACGGGGAGCTGTTTTTT.

The CDR3 protein is CASTPGGGETQYF. CDR3 nucleotides: TGTGCCAGCACTCCGGGGGGGGGTGAGACCCAGTACTTC. The chain employs TRBV6-6 and TRBJ2-5, with 8 bases fitting TRBD2. The CDR3 is 13 amino acids. V dropped 7 bases and J dropped 5; count of bases not matched to a gene: 6. CDR1 is MNHNY and CDR2 is SVGAGI in the germline V gene (reference sequence).

Only one count was recorded for this clone. The V and J genes are TRBV5-8 and TRBJ1-1; D remains ambiguous. V dropped 4 bases and J dropped 0 bases, with 10 bases sitting between them. Germline V gives CDR1 SGHTS, CDR2 YDEGEE. CDR3 length: 14 residues. For the CDR3, the DNA is TGTGCCAGCAGCCCAGGACGGATGAACACTGAAGCTTTCTTT. It yields the protein CASSPGRMNTEAFF.

The V and J genes are TRBV28 and TRBJ1-5; no reliable D call. Trimming removed 8 bases from V and 3 bases from J, with 14 bases in between. This CDR3 comprises 14 residues. Germline CDR1 and CDR2: MDHEN and SYDVKM. CDR3 bases: TGTGCCAGCGTGGCAGTCAATACCAATCAGCCCCAGCATTTT. Its protein is CASVAVNTNQPQHF.

This chain links TRBV7-3 with TRBJ2-5; D is unresolved. The CDR3 contains 13 residues. The V gene's germline CDR1 is SGHTA and CDR2 FQGTGA. Trimming cost V 5 bases and J 0 bases, with 7 bases left between them. CDR3 residues: CASSPGHQETQYF. For the CDR3, the DNA is TGTGCCAGCAGCCCTGGACACCAAGAGACCCAGTACTTC.

The rearrangement joins TRBV30 to TRBJ1-1; 10 bases fit TRBD1. Trimming at V came to 2 bases and at J to 5 bases, leaving 5 bases not matched to a gene. Germline CDR1 reads GTSNPN; CDR2 reads SVGIG (reference sequence). The CDR3 has 14 amino acids. This chain's CDR3 is CAWSSEDRGTEAFF. Written as DNA, the CDR3 is TGTGCCTGGAGTTCCGAGGACAGGGGGACTGAAGCTTTCTTT.

The genes are TRBV6-4 and TRBJ2-3; unclear D gene. Germline V CDR1 and CDR2: MRHNA, SNTAGT. V was pared by 4 bases and J by 0 bases, with 8 bases between. CDR3 size: 14 residues. The CDR3 nucleotides are TGTGCCAGCAGTGCGGGTGGTAGCACAGATACGCAGTATTTT. Translating gives CASSAGGSTDTQYF.

V and J are TRBV7-2 and TRBJ2-3; D is uncertain. This CDR3 is built from 15 residues. V was trimmed by 1 base and J by 1 base, leaving 9 bases between them. Germline V lookup: CDR1 SGHTA, CDR2 FQGNSA. CDR3 region: CASSLGLEGTDTQYF. CDR3 coding DNA: TGTGCCAGCAGCTTAGGGCTAGAAGGCACAGATACGCAGTATTTT.

The V gene is TRBV7-3, the J gene TRBJ2-1; 12 bases align to TRBD2. After removal of 5 bases from V and 6 bases from J, the junction contained 5 bases not matched to a gene. The germline V gene has CDR1 SGHTA and CDR2 FQGTGA. This CDR3 spans 15 amino acids. The CDR3: CASSLAGGRGNEQFF. The CDR3 region has the DNA TGTGCCAGCAGCCTAGCGGGGGGGCGTGGCAATGAGCAGTTCTTC.

The chain couples TRBV27 to TRBJ2-1; 8 nucleotides line up with TRBD2. Germline V gives CDR1 MNHEY, CDR2 SMNVEV (reference sequence). This CDR3 region has 15 residues. J was trimmed by 10 bases and V by 2 bases; bases with no gene match: 10. The CDR3 here is CASSLGSGKGLEQFF. The CDR3 nucleotides are TGTGCCAGCAGTTTAGGTAGCGGGAAGGGGTTGGAGCAGTTCTTC.

Only a few counts were recorded for this clone. V is TRBV27 and J is TRBJ1-6; TRBD1 is a possible D gene (5 bases). Per the germline V gene, CDR1 is MNHEY and CDR2 is SMNVEV (reference sequence). V was trimmed by 4 bases and J by 6 bases, leaving 16 bases between them. The CDR3 loop spans 16 amino acids. The CDR3 loop is CASSSPWGSSNSPLHF. The CDR3 DNA follows: TGTGCCAGCAGTTCCCCCTGGGGGTCGTCTAATTCACCCCTCCACTTT.

This chain joins TRBV27 and TRBJ2-3; tentative D call: TRBD1 (6 bases). The CDR3 is made up of 17 amino acids. Germline CDR1 MNHEY, CDR2 SMNVEV (reference sequence). The V and J ends lost 3 bases and 2 bases respectively, with 18 bases between them. Here the CDR3 DNA reads TGTGCCAGCAGTTTCGCCCCAGGGGTTCGGGACACAGATACGCAGTATTTT. This gives the protein CASSFAPGVRDTDTQYF.

The chain has TRBV10-3 and TRBJ1-4; 7 bases match TRBD1. This CDR3 has 14 amino acids. The V gene end was trimmed by 4 bases and the J gene end by 8 bases; junction bases not matched to a gene: 7. Germline loops: CDR1 ENHRY, CDR2 SYGVKD. In DNA form, the CDR3 reads TGTGCCATCAGTGGACAGGGTTTAGGGGAAAAACTGTTTTTT. This codes for CAISGQGLGEKLFF.

The genes are TRBV5-1 and TRBJ2-1; possible D gene TRBD2, 5 bases. This CDR3 region has 13 residues. Germline V lookup: CDR1 SGHRS, CDR2 YFSETQ. V was cut by 7 bases and J by 8 bases, with 16 bases left in between. CDR3 region: CASGRGEVDEQFF. The CDR3 DNA follows: TGCGCCAGCGGACGGGGAGAGGTGGATGAGCAGTTCTTC.

The CDR3 coding sequence is TGTGCCAGCAGCCTCGGGACAGGGGGGACCGGGGAGCTGTTTTTT. Translated: CASSLGTGGTGELFF. The chain combines TRBV9 with TRBJ2-2, with TRBD1 identical over 11 bases. J was trimmed by 5 bases and V by 4 bases; bases with no gene match: 4. Germline V gene sequence: CDR1 SGDLS, CDR2 YYNGEE. The CDR3 sequence is 15 residues long.

V is TRBV13 and J is TRBJ2-2; a possible D gene is TRBD1 (5 bases). The CDR3 is 12 amino acids. V was cut by 11 bases and J by 0 bases, with 7 bases left in between. The V gene's germline CDR1 is PRHDT and CDR2 FYEKMQ (reference sequence). Here the CDR3 DNA reads TGTGCCGGGGCCTCGAACACCGGGGAGCTGTTTTTT. Translating gives CAGASNTGELFF.

The chain has TRBV5-3 and TRBJ2-1; D unclear. Being an ORF, TRBV5-3 has a function that is uncertain. V was clipped by 4 bases and J by 6 bases, with 14 bases between them. The CDR3 extends over 14 amino acids. CDR3 DNA: TGTGCCAGAAGCCTAAACTTGGAAATCAATGAGCAGTTCTTC. As protein: CARSLNLEINEQFF.

The chain employs TRBV5-1 and TRBJ1-1; perhaps TRBD1 as D (5 bases). The ends were cut back, 8 bases at V and 5 bases at J, with 22 bases in the middle. Germline assignment: CDR1 SGHRS and CDR2 YFSETQ. The CDR3 has 15 amino acids. DNA of the CDR3: TGCGCCAGTCGGCGGGACGGAGGACGGGAAACTGAAGCTTTCTTT. Translating gives CASRRDGGRETEAFF.